A selection of T cell receptor beta chains follows, all from one sample in a study of blood T cell repertoires in COVID-19. The method was immunoSEQ multiplex PCR; TCRdb's version includes in-frame clones alone and lacks a portion of them. The table lists approximately 300,000 clones, approximately 86% of them singletons, with 2% to 3% in the top ten. Specimen: peripheral blood. These receptor sequences come from a man aged 18 to 30 with active or convalescent COVID-19. CDR3s include the opening cysteine and the closing phenylalanine or tryptophan. For some rows the clone size is stated as once, few or many, or as a class when expanded; others skip it.

J: TRBJ1-3
size: once
V: TRBV28
CDR3: CASRKTGAGNTIYF

J: TRBJ2-5
size: NA
V: TRBV4-1
CDR3: CASSQGSTSEYTETQYF

J: TRBJ2-7
size: NA
V: TRBV18
CDR3: CASSARGLAVIPYEQYF

J: TRBJ2-1
size: once
V: TRBV2
CDR3: CASSEFLAGPNEQFF

J: TRBJ1-1
size: NA
V: TRBV6-2/TRBV6-3
CDR3: CASSYSGRKNTEAFF

J: TRBJ1-1
size: NA
V: TRBV7-9
CDR3: CASNTANTEAFF

J: TRBJ1-2
size: NA
V: TRBV27
CDR3: CASSLSRTGWGNYGYTF

J: TRBJ2-3
size: NA
V: TRBV2
CDR3: CASSVLLAGGDTQYF

J: TRBJ1-1
size: once
V: TRBV28
CDR3: CASSLSRGHNTEAFF

J: TRBJ2-7
size: NA
V: TRBV12-3/TRBV12-4
CDR3: CASSLGQEQYF

J: TRBJ2-3
size: NA
V: TRBV11-1
CDR3: CASSLVGFTDTQYF

J: TRBJ1-2
size: NA
V: TRBV19
CDR3: CASSPGQGANYGYTF

J: TRBJ1-6
size: NA
V: TRBV23-1
CDR3: CASSTRGTASWGSPLHF

J: TRBJ2-3
size: once
V: TRBV27
CDR3: CASSLQGLYTDTQYF

J: TRBJ1-1
size: NA
V: TRBV4-1
CDR3: CASSHQTGHLGTEAFF

J: TRBJ1-2
size: NA
V: TRBV29-1
CDR3: CSVVLIPEPGGIYGYTF

J: TRBJ2-5
size: once
V: TRBV28
CDR3: CASLPGRPSKKETQYF

J: TRBJ1-2
size: NA
V: TRBV2
CDR3: CASSEQDFGYTF

J: TRBJ2-5
size: NA
V: TRBV29-1
CDR3: CSVDLRGTQYF

J: TRBJ2-7
size: NA
V: TRBV10-3
CDR3: CALSPGQGGEQYF

J: TRBJ2-7
size: NA
V: TRBV4-1
CDR3: CASSQVVLAGVYEQYF

J: TRBJ2-1
size: NA
V: TRBV19
CDR3: CASSIDRGQGAHNEQFF

J: TRBJ1-1
size: NA
V: TRBV27
CDR3: CASSRSGALSTEAFF

J: TRBJ2-1
size: NA
V: TRBV7-6
CDR3: CASSLVIPGQGVKYNEQFF

J: TRBJ2-1
size: NA
V: TRBV18
CDR3: CASSLARTPYSEQFF

J: TRBJ2-7
size: NA
V: TRBV3-1/TRBV3-2
CDR3: CASSQVIYEQYF

J: TRBJ2-2
size: NA
V: TRBV18
CDR3: CASSRDSNTGELFF

J: TRBJ2-3
size: NA
V: TRBV7-2
CDR3: CASSLGGQGDTQYF

J: TRBJ2-1
size: NA
V: TRBV12-5
CDR3: CASGLVGLAGGLYNEQFF

J: TRBJ2-7
size: NA
V: TRBV5-4
CDR3: CASSSGTANEQYF

J: TRBJ2-7
size: NA
V: TRBV5-1
CDR3: CASSFTGAEQYF

J: TRBJ1-2
size: NA
V: TRBV9
CDR3: CASSAPGQNYGYTF

J: TRBJ2-7
size: NA
V: TRBV5-1
CDR3: CASSLGTSGRSFGYEQYF

J: TRBJ1-5
size: few
V: TRBV2
CDR3: CASSKDKPSNQPQHF

J: TRBJ2-1
size: NA
V: TRBV5-1
CDR3: CASSLGRWNEQFF

J: TRBJ2-7
size: NA
V: TRBV6-5
CDR3: CASSRDDRVLEQYF

J: TRBJ1-4
size: NA
V: TRBV25-1
CDR3: CASSERQDNEKLFF

J: TRBJ2-3
size: NA
V: TRBV4-1
CDR3: CASSQDVGTQYF

J: TRBJ2-1
size: NA
V: TRBV4-1
CDR3: CASSQGLARRYNEQFF

J: TRBJ2-1
size: once
V: TRBV2
CDR3: CASSARLDLGNEQFF

J: TRBJ2-7
size: NA
V: TRBV18
CDR3: CASSPRDGSYEQYF

J: TRBJ2-1
size: NA
V: TRBV7-2
CDR3: CASSLVASGYNEQFF

J: TRBJ1-6
size: NA
V: TRBV9
CDR3: CASSVGLRGSYNSPLHF

J: TRBJ2-3
size: NA
V: TRBV2
CDR3: CASITSGATNTQYF

J: TRBJ2-1
size: NA
V: TRBV9
CDR3: CASSVVPGPNRGLGNEQFF

J: TRBJ2-1
size: NA
V: TRBV7-8
CDR3: CASSLTSEEYNEQFF

J: TRBJ2-1
size: NA
V: TRBV6-2/TRBV6-3
CDR3: CASSYSTSGGLNEQFF

J: TRBJ1-2
size: NA
V: TRBV5-4
CDR3: CATQRGGSYGYTF

J: TRBJ1-2
size: NA
V: TRBV27
CDR3: CASSSAGGWGYTF

J: TRBJ2-3
size: NA
V: TRBV4-3
CDR3: CASSQEVQITDTQYF

J: TRBJ1-1
size: NA
V: TRBV9
CDR3: CASSDTANTEAFF

J: TRBJ1-5
size: once
V: TRBV21-1
CDR3: CASTKWTGNSNQPQHF

J: TRBJ1-1
size: NA
V: TRBV6-5
CDR3: CASSYGDSLDTEAFF